These T cell receptor beta chains were read from a single sample in a study of T cell changes during pregnancy in multiple sclerosis. Sequenced by immunoSEQ multiplex PCR; TCRdb stores in-frame clones only, minus some. Here the sample spans 40,000 to 50,000 clones, around 91% being singletons. The sample in question was CD8+ T cells from peripheral blood mononuclear cells, obtained in the first trimester of pregnancy. The receptors were sampled from a female donor with multiple sclerosis, enrolled in a pregnancy study. Both conserved end residues are part of each CDR3. The order of the fields is V gene, CDR3 length, clone size, D gene, J gene, CDR3 protein, CDR3 DNA. D genes are given only for firm matches. Some rows mark clone size as missing; the rest say once, few, many or name a class of expanded clone.

v_gene: TRBV30
len: 13
abundance: -
d_gene: -
j_gene: TRBJ2-7
CDR3aa: CAWSHQVAYEQYF
CDR3nt: TGTGCCTGGAGCCACCAGGTGGCCTACGAGCAGTACTTC

v_gene: TRBV9
len: 15
abundance: -
d_gene: -
j_gene: TRBJ1-5
CDR3aa: CASSERDTRNQPQHF
CDR3nt: TGTGCCAGCAGCGAACGGGACACCCGCAATCAGCCCCAGCATTTT

v_gene: TRBV11-1
len: 13
abundance: once
d_gene: -
j_gene: TRBJ2-7
CDR3aa: CASSLPSAYEQYF
CDR3nt: TGTGCCAGCAGCTTACCTAGCGCCTACGAGCAGTACTTC

v_gene: TRBV10-2
len: 15
abundance: -
d_gene: -
j_gene: TRBJ2-2
CDR3aa: CASSAASENTGELFF
CDR3nt: TGCGCCAGCAGTGCGGCTAGCGAGAACACCGGGGAGCTGTTTTTT

v_gene: TRBV12-5
len: 16
abundance: -
d_gene: -
j_gene: TRBJ1-3
CDR3aa: CASGFNIQGQENTIYF
CDR3nt: TGTGCTAGTGGTTTTAATATACAGGGTCAAGAAAACACCATATATTTT

v_gene: TRBV30
len: 15
abundance: -
d_gene: TRBD1
j_gene: TRBJ1-6
CDR3aa: CASDRDGSYNSPLHF
CDR3nt: TGTGCCAGTGACAGGGATGGATCCTATAATTCACCCCTCCACTTT

v_gene: TRBV4-1
len: 17
abundance: -
d_gene: -
j_gene: TRBJ1-1
CDR3aa: CASSQDTHVGGGTEAFF
CDR3nt: TGCGCCAGCAGCCAAGATACTCACGTAGGGGGTGGGACTGAAGCTTTCTTT

v_gene: TRBV11-2
len: 14
abundance: -
d_gene: -
j_gene: TRBJ2-7
CDR3aa: CASGSPGISYEQYF
CDR3nt: TGTGCCAGCGGTTCGCCGGGAATTTCCTACGAGCAGTACTTC

v_gene: TRBV13
len: 13
abundance: -
d_gene: TRBD1
j_gene: TRBJ1-1
CDR3aa: CASSFDRGTEAFF
CDR3nt: TGTGCCAGCAGCTTCGACAGGGGCACTGAAGCTTTCTTT

v_gene: TRBV27
len: 14
abundance: -
d_gene: -
j_gene: TRBJ1-1
CDR3aa: CASRAQGLDTEAFF
CDR3nt: TGTGCCAGCAGAGCCCAGGGTCTCGACACTGAAGCTTTCTTT

v_gene: TRBV5-1
len: 16
abundance: -
d_gene: TRBD2
j_gene: TRBJ2-1
CDR3aa: CASSLATSVAYNEQFF
CDR3nt: TGCGCCAGCAGCTTGGCCACTAGCGTAGCCTACAATGAGCAGTTCTTC

v_gene: TRBV11-2
len: 13
abundance: -
d_gene: -
j_gene: TRBJ2-7
CDR3aa: CASSLGRQSEQYF
CDR3nt: TGTGCCAGCAGCTTAGGGCGACAGTCCGAGCAGTACTTC

v_gene: TRBV5-6
len: 16
abundance: once
d_gene: -
j_gene: TRBJ1-4
CDR3aa: CASTIQRGAGGEKLFF
CDR3nt: TGTGCCAGCACCATTCAGAGGGGGGCGGGGGGTGAAAAACTGTTTTTT

v_gene: TRBV6-5
len: 13
abundance: -
d_gene: -
j_gene: TRBJ1-1
CDR3aa: CASSTGLNTEAFF
CDR3nt: TGTGCCAGCAGTACAGGGTTGAACACTGAAGCTTTCTTT

v_gene: TRBV19
len: 13
abundance: -
d_gene: TRBD1
j_gene: TRBJ2-5
CDR3aa: CASGPGQGLLGHF
CDR3nt: TGTGCCAGTGGACCGGGACAGGGATTGCTGGGGCACTTC

v_gene: TRBV7-2
len: 12
abundance: -
d_gene: -
j_gene: TRBJ2-4
CDR3aa: CASSTLGNIQYF
CDR3nt: TGTGCCAGCAGCACTCTAGGAAACATTCAGTACTTC

v_gene: TRBV4-2
len: 17
abundance: -
d_gene: TRBD2
j_gene: TRBJ2-5
CDR3aa: CASSQAPGLAAQETQYF
CDR3nt: TGTGCCAGCAGCCAAGCCCCGGGACTAGCGGCTCAAGAGACCCAGTACTTC